These T cell receptor beta chains were read from a single sample in a study of cytotoxic CD8 clonotypes in ibrutinib-treated CLL. Generated by immunoSEQ multiplex PCR, the TCRdb table keeps only in-frame clones and is missing some. The sample has about 74,000 clones; 65% to 85% are singletons. The specimen was PBMCs, collected at disease progression, from a patient treated with ibrutinib. The receptor set was obtained from a human donor with chronic lymphocytic leukemia. Both conserved end residues are part of each CDR3. A D gene is named only where the DNA matches it firmly. Some rows have no size entry. The others give once, few or many, or a class for an expanded clone.

>TRBJ1-1|NA|NA|TRBV7-9
CASSLGKRAFF
TGTGCCAGCAGCTTAGGAAAACGGGCTTTCTTT
>TRBJ1-1|NA|NA|TRBV4-1
CASSQYWGRNMNTEAFF
TGCGCCAGCAGCCAATATTGGGGTCGGAACATGAACACTGAAGCTTTCTTT
>TRBJ1-4|NA|NA|TRBV30
CAWSNRLAGNEKLFF
TGTGCCTGGAGCAACCGTCTGGCCGGTAATGAAAAACTGTTTTTT
>TRBJ2-7|NA|NA|TRBV28
CASSIAGTGSYEQYF
TGTGCCAGCAGCATCGCCGGGACCGGCTCCTACGAGCAGTACTTC
>TRBJ2-5|few|NA|TRBV27
CASSLSSWGQETQYF
TGTGCCAGCAGTTTATCGAGTTGGGGACAAGAGACCCAGTACTTC
>TRBJ1-1|NA|TRBD1|TRBV27
CASSSTQRGHTEAFF
TGTGCCAGCAGTAGTACCCAAAGGGGGCACACTGAAGCTTTCTTT
>TRBJ2-5|NA|NA|TRBV19
CASSIRDSSQETQYF
TGTGCCAGTAGTATCCGGGACTCTTCGCAAGAGACCCAGTACTTC
>TRBJ1-1|NA|NA|TRBV28
CASSTGLRRAFF
TGTGCCAGCAGTACGGGGCTGCGGAGAGCTTTCTTT
>TRBJ1-4|NA|NA|TRBV15
CATSRDLASFRRFEKLFF
TGTGCCACCAGCAGAGATTTGGCCAGTTTCCGGCGTTTTGAAAAACTGTTTTTT
>TRBJ1-2|NA|NA|TRBV28
CASSPYRAGYTF
TGTGCCAGCAGTCCATACAGGGCTGGCTACACCTTC
>TRBJ1-5|NA|NA|TRBV7-2
CASSLVLGNNQPQHF
TGTGCCAGCAGCTTAGTCTTAGGAAACAATCAGCCCCAGCATTTT
>TRBJ2-7|NA|TRBD1|TRBV15
CATSPRQGPYEQYF
TGTGCCACCAGCCCACGACAGGGCCCCTACGAGCAGTACTTC
>TRBJ1-1|medium-sized|TRBD1|TRBV4-1
CASSQADRATEAFF
TGCGCCAGCAGCCAGGCAGACAGGGCGACTGAAGCTTTCTTT
>TRBJ2-1|NA|TRBD2|TRBV5-1
CASSPGGRGYYNEQFF
TGCGCCAGCAGCCCCGGCGGGCGGGGGTACTACAATGAGCAGTTCTTC
>TRBJ1-6|NA|TRBD1|TRBV28
CASSPLTGGFHSPLHF
TGTGCCAGCAGTCCCCTGACAGGGGGCTTTCATTCACCCCTCCACTTT
>TRBJ1-2|few|TRBD1|TRBV6-5
CASSSGQGAFGYTF
TGTGCCAGCAGTTCGGGACAGGGGGCTTTTGGCTACACCTTC
>TRBJ2-3|NA|NA|TRBV6-5
CASSYGLRGVTDTQYF
TGTGCCAGCAGTTATGGGTTAAGGGGAGTAACAGATACGCAGTATTTT
>TRBJ2-7|NA|TRBD2|TRBV7-6
CASSHGGNAYEQYF
TGTGCCAGCAGCCACGGGGGGAACGCCTACGAGCAGTACTTC
>TRBJ1-5|NA|NA|TRBV5-1
CASSADPTGMNQPQHF
TGCGCCAGCAGCGCCGACCCTACAGGGATGAATCAGCCCCAGCATTTT
>TRBJ1-2|once|NA|TRBV7-9
CASSLFADRANYGYTF
TGTGCCAGCAGCTTATTCGCGGACAGAGCTAACTATGGCTACACCTTC
>TRBJ2-7|NA|NA|TRBV7-3
CASSPGWGPYEQYF
TGTGCCAGCAGTCCCGGATGGGGGCCCTACGAGCAGTACTTC
>TRBJ1-3|NA|NA|TRBV11-3
CASSLSSSGNTIYF
TGTGCCAGCAGCTTAAGCTCGAGTGGAAACACCATATATTTT
>TRBJ2-7|many|TRBD1|TRBV27
CASSSRAAGGGEQYF
TGTGCCAGCAGCTCCCGAGCGGCAGGGGGCGGCGAGCAGTACTTC
>TRBJ2-4|NA|NA|TRBV6-1
CASRTDSENIQYF
TGTGCCAGCAGGACAGACAGCGAAAACATTCAGTACTTC
>TRBJ2-5|NA|TRBD1|TRBV5-1
CASSPGTGETQYF
TGCGCCAGCAGCCCAGGGACAGGGGAGACCCAGTACTTC
>TRBJ2-2|NA|NA|TRBV27
CASRLGGSGELFF
TGTGCCAGCCGCTTGGGGGGAAGCGGGGAGCTGTTTTTT
>TRBJ1-2|NA|TRBD1|TRBV4-1
CASSQDGQGVGYTF
TGCGCCAGCAGCCAAGACGGACAGGGGGTTGGCTACACCTTC
>TRBJ1-2|NA|TRBD1|TRBV5-1
CASSLFRGQGFGYTF
TGCGCCAGCAGCTTGTTTCGGGGACAGGGGTTTGGCTACACCTTC
>TRBJ1-5|once|NA|TRBV6-1
CASLGSRDQPQHF
TGTGCCAGCCTGGGCAGCCGGGATCAGCCCCAGCATTTT
>TRBJ2-3|NA|TRBD1|TRBV7-8
CASSATKPGQGYSDTQYF
TGTGCCAGCAGCGCTACTAAACCGGGACAGGGTTACTCAGATACGCAGTATTTT
>TRBJ2-1|NA|NA|TRBV5-4
CASSLAGSYNEQFF
TGTGCCAGCAGCTTAGCGGGCTCCTACAATGAGCAGTTCTTC
>TRBJ2-7|NA|TRBD1|TRBV4-1
CASSQRLPRGPYEQYF
TGCGCCAGCAGCCAAAGGTTGCCCAGGGGGCCCTACGAGCAGTACTTC
>TRBJ2-3|NA|TRBD2|TRBV11-3
CASSPGLAGALSTDTQYF
TGTGCCAGCAGCCCAGGACTAGCGGGAGCCCTATCCACAGATACGCAGTATTTT
>TRBJ2-1|once|NA|TRBV5-1
CASSLAGDGYNEQFF
TGCGCCAGCAGCTTGGCAGGGGACGGGTACAATGAGCAGTTCTTC
>TRBJ1-1|NA|TRBD1|TRBV2
CASRASGTGGTEAFF
TGTGCCAGCAGAGCCTCGGGGACAGGGGGCACTGAAGCTTTCTTT
>TRBJ2-7|NA|NA|TRBV6-1
CASSEVPGTRPTYEQYF
TGTGCCAGCAGTGAAGTCCCCGGGACGCGGCCTACCTACGAGCAGTACTTC
>TRBJ2-4|NA|NA|TRBV4-1
CASSPRVAKNIQYF
TGCGCCAGCAGCCCCCGGGTAGCCAAAAACATTCAGTACTTC
>TRBJ1-5|NA|NA|TRBV6-6
CASTVYGWDQPQHF
TGTGCCAGCACGGTCTACGGTTGGGATCAGCCCCAGCATTTT
>TRBJ2-7|NA|TRBD2|TRBV19
CASRPLAGVYEQYF
TGTGCCAGTAGACCTTTAGCGGGAGTTTACGAGCAGTACTTC
>TRBJ2-7|NA|NA|TRBV28
CASRPDSPSIYEQYF
TGTGCCAGCAGACCCGACAGCCCCTCCATCTACGAGCAGTACTTC
>TRBJ1-2|NA|TRBD1|TRBV7-9
CASSLGGGYGYTF
TGTGCCAGCAGCCTAGGGGGCGGCTATGGCTACACCTTC
>TRBJ2-7|NA|NA|TRBV5-1
CASSRRGDEQYF
TGCGCCAGCAGTCGCAGGGGAGACGAGCAGTACTTC
>TRBJ2-4|NA|NA|TRBV15
CATSRAGAAKNIQYF
TGTGCCACCAGCAGAGCTGGGGCAGCCAAAAACATTCAGTACTTC
>TRBJ1-5|NA|NA|TRBV5-1
CASSLSGLSNQPQHF
TGCGCCAGCAGCTTGTCCGGTCTTAGCAATCAGCCCCAGCATTTT
>TRBJ1-5|NA|TRBD1|TRBV5-1
CASSTGQGSNQPQHF
TGCGCCAGCAGCACTGGACAGGGTAGCAATCAGCCCCAGCATTTT
>TRBJ1-1|NA|NA|TRBV5-5
CASSFQGSGTEAFF
TGTGCCAGCAGCTTTCAGGGTTCCGGCACTGAAGCTTTCTTT
>TRBJ2-2|NA|TRBD1|TRBV6-1
CASSPGGNTGELFF
TGTGCCAGCAGCCCAGGGGGCAACACCGGGGAGCTGTTTTTT
>TRBJ2-2|NA|TRBD1|TRBV28
CASSTGQGNTGELFF
TGTGCCAGCAGCACGGGACAGGGGAACACCGGGGAGCTGTTTTTT
>TRBJ1-1|few|TRBD1|TRBV19
CASSSGGTEAFF
TGTGCCAGTAGTTCAGGGGGCACTGAAGCTTTCTTT
>TRBJ2-5|once|NA|TRBV5-6
CASSLNLETQYF
TGTGCCAGCAGCTTGAATTTGGAGACCCAGTACTTC
>TRBJ1-2|NA|NA|TRBV18
CASSPPSRGYYGYTF
TGTGCCAGCTCACCACCGAGCCGGGGGTATTATGGCTACACCTTC
>TRBJ1-6|NA|NA|TRBV19
CASSIGQRALHF
TGTGCCAGTAGTATCGGGCAGCGGGCCCTCCACTTT
>TRBJ1-5|NA|TRBD1|TRBV30
CAWSGSTGSQPQHF
TGTGCCTGGAGTGGATCGACAGGGAGTCAGCCCCAGCATTTT
>TRBJ2-7|NA|NA|TRBV6-1
CASSGSGRSPKNSYEQYF
TGTGCCAGCAGTGGGTCGGGACGATCACCGAAGAACTCCTACGAGCAGTACTTC
>TRBJ2-7|few|NA|TRBV2
CASSAQAGRGHEQYF
TGTGCCAGCAGTGCGCAGGCGGGGAGGGGGCACGAGCAGTACTTC
>TRBJ1-2|few|NA|TRBV18
CASSPPGGSYGYTF
TGTGCCAGCTCACCACCGGGGGGGAGCTATGGCTACACCTTC